The 26 T cell receptor beta chains below all came from one sample that was sequenced in a study of monozygotic twins with inflammatory bowel disease. TCRdb reworked the 5' RACE reads into one entry per CDR3 protein, no DNA. This table holds 300,000 to 450,000 distinct CDR3 sequences. The sequencing sample was made of blood. Receptors originate from a human donor with ulcerative colitis or Crohn's disease, or a healthy co-twin of an affected twin (not recorded which).

This chain joins TRBV4-3 and TRBJ2-3; the TCRdb call, TRBD1, lacks DNA for checking. Germline values: CDR1 LGHNA, CDR2 YSLEER. The CDR3 runs 15 residues. Here the CDR3 reads CASSLPTGPTDTQYF.

J is TRBJ1-5 and V is TRBV6-5; TCRdb proposes TRBD1, but this gene call is untestable without DNA. Germline assignment: CDR1 MNHEY and CDR2 SVGAGI. The CDR3 has 15 residues. The CDR3 region is CASSFLDRGDQPQHF.

V and J are TRBV4-3 and TRBJ1-5. This CDR3 is built from 15 residues. Germline assignment: CDR1 LGHNA and CDR2 YSLEER. The CDR3 sequence is CASSQGVGSWQPQHF.

The chain employs TRBV12-3 or TRBV12-4 and TRBJ2-2; TCRdb lists TRBD1, though no DNA is available to test this call. This CDR3 has 16 residues. CDR3 amino acids: CASSRGQGLNTGELFF.

This chain links TRBV18 with TRBJ2-7; there is no DNA to check the TCRdb D call of TRBD1. Germline CDR1 KGHSH, CDR2 LQKENI. The CDR3 has 13 residues. The CDR3: CASSTGQGYEQYF.

The chain couples TRBV11-2 to TRBJ2-5; the TCRdb call, TRBD1, lacks DNA for checking. Germline-derived CDR1 and CDR2 are SGHAT and FQNNGV. The CDR3 has 15 amino acids. CDR3 region: CASSFRLGHQETQYF.

The rearrangement uses TRBV14 and TRBJ1-4; TCRdb's D call of TRBD1 is untestable without DNA. CDR1 is SGHDN and CDR2 is FVKESK in the germline V gene. The CDR3 has 16 residues. The CDR3: CASSQIAQGYNEKLFF.

The chain carries TRBV29-1 and TRBJ2-1; the TCRdb call, TRBD1, lacks DNA for checking. The CDR3 consists of 16 residues. The germline V gene has CDR1 SQVTM and CDR2 ANQGSEA. Here the CDR3 reads CSVESGTGGAYNEQFF.

The CDR3: CSATPRDRLWYEQYF. This chain connects TRBV20-1 to TRBJ2-7; TCRdb gives TRBD1 as the D gene, but with no DNA this cannot be confirmed. The CDR3 sequence is 15 residues long. Germline CDR1 reads DFQATT; CDR2 reads SNEGSKA (reference sequence).

The rearrangement uses TRBV2 and TRBJ2-3. This CDR3 spans 13 amino acids. Per germline, CDR1 SNHLY and CDR2 FYNNEI. The CDR3 loop reads CASSITKGDTQYF.

This chain joins TRBV7-3 and TRBJ2-5; TCRdb outputs TRBD2, but without DNA this stays unchecked. Germline lookup yields CDR1 SGHTA and CDR2 FQGTGA. CDR3 length: 16 residues. CDR3 sequence: CASSLSLGGGQETQYF.

V usage is TRBV5-1 and J usage is TRBJ2-3. The CDR3 has 13 amino acids. CDR1 and CDR2 (germline): SGHRS, YFSETQ. CDR3 sequence reads: CASSLEMRDTQYF.

The gene calls are TRBV24-1 and TRBJ2-5; absent DNA, TCRdb's TRBD1 call cannot be checked. The germline V gene encodes CDR1 KGHDR and CDR2 SFDVKD. The CDR3 loop spans 15 amino acids. CDR3 protein: CATSYSGPGKETQYF.

The chain couples TRBV4-1 to TRBJ2-4; TCRdb returns TRBD1, unconfirmable since there is no DNA. The germline CDR1 and CDR2 sequences are MGHRA and YSYEKL. The CDR3 is made up of 17 amino acids. The CDR3 protein is CASSLAGQIGAKNIQYF.

V usage is TRBV11-3 and J usage is TRBJ2-3. Looked up from germline, CDR1 is SGHNT and CDR2 is YENEEA. CDR3 length: 17 amino acids. The CDR3 region is CASSLDKGGRASDTQYF. Supplemented by reference TRBV11-3 and TRBJ2-3, the full variable domain reads EAGVVQSPRYKIIEKKQPVAFWCNPISGHNTLYWYLQNLGQGPELLIRYENEEAVDDSQLPKDRFSAERLKGVDSTLKIQPAELGDSAVYLCASSLDKGGRASDTQYFGPGTRLTVL.

The J gene is TRBJ2-2, the V gene TRBV7-6; the D call from TCRdb, TRBD1, cannot be confirmed without DNA. Germline CDR1 and CDR2: SGHVS and FNYEAQ. The CDR3 extends over 16 amino acids. The chain's CDR3 is CASSYNTGGNTGELFF.

V gene TRBV7-2 combines with J gene TRBJ2-2; the D gene TCRdb calls, TRBD1, cannot be checked with no DNA. In germline, CDR1 is SGHTA, CDR2 FQGNSA. The CDR3 consists of 15 residues. CDR3 in amino acids: CASSLAFQGSGELFF.

This chain uses TRBV7-2 with TRBJ2-1; the D call from TCRdb, TRBD2, cannot be confirmed without DNA. The CDR3 runs to 17 residues. CDR1 SGHTA and CDR2 FQGNSA come from the germline V gene. CDR3 in amino acids: CASSPSGGALSYNEQFF.

The rearrangement links TRBV10-3 to TRBJ2-3; the D call of TRBD2 rests on TCRdb alone, since no DNA is present to check it. The CDR3 runs to 14 residues. Germline V gives CDR1 ENHRY, CDR2 SYGVKD. This chain's CDR3 is CAISEGLSTDTQYF.

The CDR3 sequence: CASSPISSGNTEAFF. The chain carries TRBV5-1 and TRBJ1-1. CDR3 length: 15 amino acids. CDR1 and CDR2 (germline): SGHRS, YFSETQ.

The V call is TRBV5-1, the J call TRBJ2-5; no DNA is available, so the TRBD2 call from TCRdb remains unchecked. Germline loops: CDR1 SGHRS, CDR2 YFSETQ. This CDR3 is built from 15 residues. CDR3 residues: CASSLTSGGEETQYF.

V gene TRBV4-3 combines with J gene TRBJ1-2. CDR3 size: 13 residues. Germline CDR1 LGHNA, CDR2 YSLEER. CDR3 residues: CASSQVEYYGYTF.

This rearrangement joins TRBV7-2 to TRBJ2-5; TCRdb names TRBD1, which stays unverified in the absence of DNA. Germline CDR1 is SGHTA and CDR2 is FQGNSA. This CDR3 region has 12 residues. CDR3 protein: CASSQPGNPGYF.

The chain employs TRBV5-1 and TRBJ2-1; TCRdb indicates TRBD1, and absent DNA this call remains unverified. This CDR3 has 13 residues. From germline, CDR1 is SGHRS and CDR2 YFSETQ. The CDR3 loop is CASSSGGGHEQFF.

The rearrangement uses TRBV9 and TRBJ1-5; TCRdb gives TRBD1 as the D gene, but with no DNA this cannot be confirmed. This CDR3 contains 15 residues. CDR1 SGDLS and CDR2 YYNGEE come from the germline V gene. CDR3 in amino acids: CASSPGVLGNQPQHF.

The chain employs TRBV28 and TRBJ1-2; as DNA is missing, the TRBD1 call by TCRdb cannot be tested. There are 14 residues in the CDR3. Germline CDR1 MDHEN, CDR2 SYDVKM. The CDR3 spells CASSFRTGAYGYTF.